This entry lists 11 T cell receptor beta chains sequenced from one sample in a study of T cell changes during pregnancy in multiple sclerosis. Some clones are missing from TCRdb's copy, which holds only in-frame ones; the method was immunoSEQ multiplex PCR. The profile covers approximately 90,000 clones, with around 94% appearing a single time and roughly 0.81% taken by the ten largest. This specimen was peripheral blood, taken in the third trimester of pregnancy. The receptors were sampled from a female donor with multiple sclerosis, enrolled in a pregnancy study.

The chain is built from TRBV19 and TRBJ2-1; D is uncertain. V dropped 8 bases and J dropped 0 bases, with 5 bases sitting between them. The CDR3 is 12 residues long. Per germline, CDR1 LNHDA and CDR2 SQIVND (reference sequence). CDR3 loop: CASSFSYNEQFF. The CDR3 nucleotides are TGTGCCAGTTCCTTCTCCTACAATGAGCAGTTCTTC.

V and J are TRBV19 and TRBJ1-2, with D possibly being TRBD1 (6 bases). The CDR3 covers 15 residues. The V gene's germline CDR1 is LNHDA and CDR2 SQIVND (reference sequence). V gave up 4 bases and J gave up 4 bases, with 16 bases separating them. The CDR3 DNA reads TGTGCCAGTAGTACCCCTCCGGGGGGCGGCTATGGCTACACCTTC. It is translated as CASSTPPGGGYGYTF.

In its sample, this clone was seen once. V is TRBV7-2 and J is TRBJ1-5; D is unresolved. Germline V gene lookup returns CDR1 SGHTA and CDR2 FQGNSA. Trimming took off 1 base at V and 4 bases at J, with 11 bases between the two ends. The CDR3 consists of 15 residues. In DNA, the CDR3 is TGTGCCAGCAGCTTAGTAGGCGGAATAAATCAGCCCCAGCATTTT. This codes for CASSLVGGINQPQHF.

The V gene is TRBV5-5, the J gene TRBJ1-1; possible D gene TRBD1, 6 bases. The ends were cut back, 3 bases at V and 8 bases at J, with 11 bases in the middle. The CDR3 covers 12 residues. Germline V gene data show CDR1 as SGHKS and CDR2 as YYEKEE (reference sequence). In nucleotides, the CDR3 is TGTGCCAGCAGCTACCCGACAGGAGAAGCTTTCTTT. Residues: CASSYPTGEAFF.

This chain links TRBV7-9 with TRBJ2-1, with 7 bases that match TRBD2. J gave up 1 base and V 3 bases, and 6 bases lay outside the gene matches. The germline V gene has CDR1 SEHNR and CDR2 FQNEAQ (reference sequence). The CDR3 consists of 16 residues. Here the CDR3 reads CASSLGMGGSYNEQFF. The CDR3 nucleotides are TGTGCCAGCAGCTTGGGTATGGGAGGGTCCTACAATGAGCAGTTCTTC.

The chain carries TRBV2 and TRBJ1-1; D ambiguous. CDR1 SNHLY and CDR2 FYNNEI come from the germline V gene. CDR3 size: 13 residues. Trimming left V 2 bases short and J 1 base short, with 5 bases between. The CDR3 DNA is TGTGCCAGCAGTGAATACAGGAACACTGAAGCTTTCTTT. Its protein product is CASSEYRNTEAFF.

The J gene is TRBJ1-1, the V gene TRBV19; 7 nucleotides align to TRBD1. With 7 bases clipped from V and 5 bases from J, the junction kept 10 bases outside the gene matches. The germline gives CDR1 LNHDA, CDR2 SQIVND (reference sequence). CDR3 length equals 14 residues. DNA of the CDR3: TGTGCCAGTATGGTCCGGCAGGGGGGTACTGAAGCTTTCTTT. Encoded protein: CASMVRQGGTEAFF.

The chain carries TRBV6-1 and TRBJ2-7; 9 bases map to TRBD1. In germline, CDR1 is MNHNS, CDR2 SASEGT. V lost 0 bases, J lost 3 bases, and 6 bases stayed unmatched. The CDR3 sequence is 16 residues long. This CDR3 is CASSEASWDRDYEQYF. DNA of the CDR3: TGTGCCAGCAGTGAAGCTTCCTGGGACAGGGACTACGAGCAGTACTTC.

The chain combines TRBV5-1 with TRBJ1-1, with D uncertain. CDR3 length: 14 residues. Trimming removed 6 bases from V and 5 bases from J, with 17 bases in between. Germline-derived CDR1 and CDR2 are SGHRS and YFSETQ. The CDR3 region is CASMIGFGGTEAFF. In DNA, the CDR3 is TGCGCCAGCATGATAGGATTTGGAGGGACTGAAGCTTTCTTT.

This clone was seen just once. V is TRBV4-1 and J is TRBJ1-2; 11 positions agree with TRBD1. Germline-derived CDR1 and CDR2 are MGHRA and YSYEKL. The V segment lost 2 bases and the J segment 6 bases; nucleotides outside the gene matches: 5. The CDR3 loop spans 15 amino acids. DNA of the CDR3: TGCGCCAGCAGCCAACTGGACAGGGGGCTGAATGGCTACACCTTC. Amino acid sequence: CASSQLDRGLNGYTF.

The genes are TRBV30 and TRBJ1-2, with TRBD1 as a possible D gene (5 bases). This CDR3 region has 11 residues. Germline CDR1 reads GTSNPN; CDR2 reads SVGIG (reference sequence). Between the trimmed V and J ends, which lost 3 bases and 7 bases, there was a span of 9 bases. In nucleotides, the CDR3 is TGTGCCTGGAGCCCAGGGTCTGGCTACACCTTC. Encoded protein: CAWSPGSGYTF.